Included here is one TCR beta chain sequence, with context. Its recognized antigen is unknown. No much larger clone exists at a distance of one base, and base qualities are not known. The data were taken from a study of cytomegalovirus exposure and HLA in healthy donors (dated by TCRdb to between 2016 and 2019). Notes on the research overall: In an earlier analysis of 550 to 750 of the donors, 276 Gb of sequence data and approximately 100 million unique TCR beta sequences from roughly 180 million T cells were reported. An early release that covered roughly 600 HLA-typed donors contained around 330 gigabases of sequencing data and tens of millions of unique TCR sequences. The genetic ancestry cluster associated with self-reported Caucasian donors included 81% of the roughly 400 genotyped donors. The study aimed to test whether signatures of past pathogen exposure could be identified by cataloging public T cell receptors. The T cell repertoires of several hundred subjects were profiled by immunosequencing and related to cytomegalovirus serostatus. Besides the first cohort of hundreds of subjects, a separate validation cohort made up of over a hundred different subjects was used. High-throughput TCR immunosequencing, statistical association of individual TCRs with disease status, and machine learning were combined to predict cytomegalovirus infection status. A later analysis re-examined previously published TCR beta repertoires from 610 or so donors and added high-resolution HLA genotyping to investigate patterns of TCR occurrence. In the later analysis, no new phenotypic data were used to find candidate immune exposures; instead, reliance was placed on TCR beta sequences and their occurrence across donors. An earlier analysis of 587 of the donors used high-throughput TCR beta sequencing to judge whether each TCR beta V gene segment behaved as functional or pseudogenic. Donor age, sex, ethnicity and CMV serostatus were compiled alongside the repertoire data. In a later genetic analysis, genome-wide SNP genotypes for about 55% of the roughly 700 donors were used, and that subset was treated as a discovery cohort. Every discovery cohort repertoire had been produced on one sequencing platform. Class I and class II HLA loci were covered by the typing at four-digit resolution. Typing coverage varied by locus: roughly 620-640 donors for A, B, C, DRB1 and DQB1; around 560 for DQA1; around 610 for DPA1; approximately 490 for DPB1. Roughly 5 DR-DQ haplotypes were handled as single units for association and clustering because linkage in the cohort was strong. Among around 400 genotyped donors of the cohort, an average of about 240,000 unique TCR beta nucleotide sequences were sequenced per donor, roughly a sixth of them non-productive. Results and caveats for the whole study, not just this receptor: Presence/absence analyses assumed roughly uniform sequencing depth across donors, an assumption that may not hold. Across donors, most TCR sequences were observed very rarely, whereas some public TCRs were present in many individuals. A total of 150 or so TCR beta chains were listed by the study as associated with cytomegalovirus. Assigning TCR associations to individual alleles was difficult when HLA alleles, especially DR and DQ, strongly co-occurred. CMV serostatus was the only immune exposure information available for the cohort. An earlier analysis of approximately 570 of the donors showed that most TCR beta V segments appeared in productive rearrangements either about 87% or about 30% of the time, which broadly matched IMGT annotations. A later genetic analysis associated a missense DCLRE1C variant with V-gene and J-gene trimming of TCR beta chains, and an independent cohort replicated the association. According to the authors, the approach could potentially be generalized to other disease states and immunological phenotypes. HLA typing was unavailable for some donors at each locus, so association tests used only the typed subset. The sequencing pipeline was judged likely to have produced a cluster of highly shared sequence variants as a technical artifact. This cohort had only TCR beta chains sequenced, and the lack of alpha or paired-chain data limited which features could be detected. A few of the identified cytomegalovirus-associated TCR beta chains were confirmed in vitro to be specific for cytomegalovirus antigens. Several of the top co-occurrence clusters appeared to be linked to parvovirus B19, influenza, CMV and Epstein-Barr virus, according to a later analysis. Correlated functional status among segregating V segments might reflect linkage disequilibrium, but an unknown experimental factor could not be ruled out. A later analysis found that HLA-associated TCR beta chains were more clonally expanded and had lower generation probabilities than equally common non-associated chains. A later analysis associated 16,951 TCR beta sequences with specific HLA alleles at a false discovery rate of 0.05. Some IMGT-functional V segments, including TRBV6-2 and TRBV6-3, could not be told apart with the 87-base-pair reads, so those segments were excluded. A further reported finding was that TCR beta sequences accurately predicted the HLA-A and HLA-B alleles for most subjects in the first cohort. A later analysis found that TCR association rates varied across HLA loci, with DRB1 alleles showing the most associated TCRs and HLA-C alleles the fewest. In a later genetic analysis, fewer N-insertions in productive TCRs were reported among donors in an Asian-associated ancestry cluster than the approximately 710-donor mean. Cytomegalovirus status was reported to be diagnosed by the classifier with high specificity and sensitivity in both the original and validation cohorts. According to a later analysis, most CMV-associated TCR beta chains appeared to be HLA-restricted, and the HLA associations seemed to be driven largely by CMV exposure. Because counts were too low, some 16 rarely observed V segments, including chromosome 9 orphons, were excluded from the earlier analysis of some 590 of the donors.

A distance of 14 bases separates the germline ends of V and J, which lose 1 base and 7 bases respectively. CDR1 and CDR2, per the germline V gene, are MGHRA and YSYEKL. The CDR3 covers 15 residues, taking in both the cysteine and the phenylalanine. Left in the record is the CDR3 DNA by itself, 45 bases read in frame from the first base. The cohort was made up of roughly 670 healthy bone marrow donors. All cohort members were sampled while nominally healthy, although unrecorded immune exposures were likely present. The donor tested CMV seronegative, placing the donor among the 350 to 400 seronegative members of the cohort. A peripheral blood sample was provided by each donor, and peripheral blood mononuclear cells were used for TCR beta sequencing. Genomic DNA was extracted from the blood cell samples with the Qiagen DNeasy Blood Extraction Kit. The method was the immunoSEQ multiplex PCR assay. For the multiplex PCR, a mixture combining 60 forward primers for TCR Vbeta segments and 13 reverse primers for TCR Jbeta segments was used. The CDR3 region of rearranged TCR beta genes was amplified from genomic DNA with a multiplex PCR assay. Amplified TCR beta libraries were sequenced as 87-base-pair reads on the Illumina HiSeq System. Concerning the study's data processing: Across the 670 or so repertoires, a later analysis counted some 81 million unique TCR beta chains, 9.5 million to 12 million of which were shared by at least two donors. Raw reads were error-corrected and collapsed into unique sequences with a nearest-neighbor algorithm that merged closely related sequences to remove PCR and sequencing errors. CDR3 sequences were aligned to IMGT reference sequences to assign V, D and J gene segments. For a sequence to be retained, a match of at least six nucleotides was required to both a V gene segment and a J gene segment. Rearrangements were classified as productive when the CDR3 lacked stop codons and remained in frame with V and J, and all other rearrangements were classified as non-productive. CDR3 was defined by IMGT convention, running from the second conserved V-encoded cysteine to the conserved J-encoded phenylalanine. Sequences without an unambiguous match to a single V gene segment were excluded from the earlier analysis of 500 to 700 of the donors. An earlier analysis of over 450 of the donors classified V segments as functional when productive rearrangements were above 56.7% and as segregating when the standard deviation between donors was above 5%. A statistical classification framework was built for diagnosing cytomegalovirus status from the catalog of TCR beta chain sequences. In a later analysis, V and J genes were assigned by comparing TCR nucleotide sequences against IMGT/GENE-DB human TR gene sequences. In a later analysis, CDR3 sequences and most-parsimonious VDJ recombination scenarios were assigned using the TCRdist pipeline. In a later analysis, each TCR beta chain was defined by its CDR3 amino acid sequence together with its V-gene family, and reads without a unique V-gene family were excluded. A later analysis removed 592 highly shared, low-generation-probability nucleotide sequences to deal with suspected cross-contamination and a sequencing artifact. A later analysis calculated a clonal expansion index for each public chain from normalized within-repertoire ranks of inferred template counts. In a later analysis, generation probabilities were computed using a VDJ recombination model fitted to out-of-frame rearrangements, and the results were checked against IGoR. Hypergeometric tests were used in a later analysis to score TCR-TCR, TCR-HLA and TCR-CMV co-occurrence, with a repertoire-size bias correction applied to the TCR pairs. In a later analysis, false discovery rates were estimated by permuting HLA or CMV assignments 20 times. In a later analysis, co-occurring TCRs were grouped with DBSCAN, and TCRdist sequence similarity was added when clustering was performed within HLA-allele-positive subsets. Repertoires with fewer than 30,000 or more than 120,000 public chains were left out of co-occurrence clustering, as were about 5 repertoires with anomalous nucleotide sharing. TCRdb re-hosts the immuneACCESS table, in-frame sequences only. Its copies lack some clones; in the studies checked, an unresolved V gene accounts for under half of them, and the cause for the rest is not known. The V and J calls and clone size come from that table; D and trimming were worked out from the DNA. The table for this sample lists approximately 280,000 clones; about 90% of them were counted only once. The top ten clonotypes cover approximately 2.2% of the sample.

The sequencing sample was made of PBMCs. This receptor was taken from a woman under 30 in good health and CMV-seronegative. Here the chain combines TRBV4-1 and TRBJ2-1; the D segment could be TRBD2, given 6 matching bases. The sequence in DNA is TGCGCCAGCAGCCAAGTTGCGGGGCCGAGGAATGAGCAGTTCTTC. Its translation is CASSQVAGPRNEQFF.